This T cell receptor beta chain was observed in a study of blood T cell repertoires in COVID-19. Study details: Some COVID-19 samples were acute and others convalescent; all came from the United States, Italy and Spain. The analysed material was cDNA or gDNA that came from T cells, B-cell-depleted T cells, or PBMCs.

Original data processing: Amplification from reference gene primers served as the basis for estimated nucleated cell counts. TCRdb's table, derived via immunoSEQ multiplex PCR, lists solely in-frame clones and lacks some. D and trimming were read from the DNA, whereas the V and J calls and clone size are those reported in that table. The sample yields roughly 81,000 clones, around nine tenths seen once. The CDR3 is 15 amino acids. The germline gives CDR1 SGHRS, CDR2 YFSETQ. Trimming shortened V by 10 bases and J by 0 bases, and 19 bases separated the two germline ends. This clone was seen just once. The gene calls are TRBV5-1 and TRBJ2-5, with D unresolved. The origin of this receptor is a man between 40 and 49 years old with acute or convalescent COVID-19. The sequenced sample was peripheral blood. As DNA, the CDR3 is TGCGCCTGCCAAGGCGGCCCACTCGACCAAGAGACCCAGTACTTC. It codes for CACQGGPLDQETQYF.